This T cell receptor (beta chain) was captured in a study of cytomegalovirus exposure and HLA in healthy donors. This clone was counted only a few times. The primer mix had 60 Vbeta and 13 Jbeta primers. Generated by immunoSEQ multiplex PCR, the TCRdb table keeps only in-frame clones and is missing some. The sample has some 120,000 clones, 80% seen once. From germline, CDR1 is SQVTM and CDR2 ANQGSEA. The V end lost 1 base, the J end lost 6 bases, and 13 bases lay between the germline ends. The CDR3 loop spans 14 amino acids. Sequencing was carried out using PBMCs. The clonotype was recovered from a man aged 25-40 years in good health and CMV-seronegative. The chain joins TRBV29-1 to TRBJ1-5; D remains unclear. In DNA form, the CDR3 reads TGCAGCGTTGAAGCGGGTGGTATAGGTCAGCCCCAGCATTTT. Translated, it gives CSVEAGGIGQPQHF.